The rows below give T cell receptor beta chains drawn from one sample of a study of CD8 T cells in Susac syndrome. TCRdb independently ran MiXCR on the immunoSEQ multiplex PCR reads; one entry per CDR3 protein. The table includes just under 150,000 distinct CDR3 sequences, roughly 94% detected once. The specimen sequenced was CD4+ T cells from PBMCs. Receptors were obtained from a human donor in good health. Each CDR3 is given with its conserved first and last residue. The order of the fields is clone size, V gene, D gene, J gene, CDR3 DNA, CDR3 protein. A D gene is named only where the DNA matches it firmly. Clone sizes are given selectively: once, few, many, or a class where the clone is expanded.

>NA|TRBV6-2/TRBV6-3|NA|TRBJ2-4
TGTGCCACTCGAATTGATGCCAAAAACATTCAGTACTTC
CATRIDAKNIQYF
>once|TRBV20-1|NA|TRBJ2-6
TGCAGTGCTAGTTACAACTCTGGGGCCAACGTCCTGACTTTC
CSASYNSGANVLTF
>NA|TRBV7-9|TRBD2|TRBJ2-7
TGTGCCAGCAGCTCGGCGGGAGGGAACTACGAGCAGTACTTC
CASSSAGGNYEQYF
>NA|TRBV6-5|TRBD1|TRBJ1-4
TGTGCCAGCCTCCCGAGGGGACAGGGTAATGAAAAACTGTTTTTT
CASLPRGQGNEKLFF
>NA|TRBV5-1|NA|TRBJ2-3
TGCGCCAGCAGCTTGGCAGGGCCCCCCACAGATACGCAGTATTTT
CASSLAGPPTDTQYF
>NA|TRBV20-1|NA|TRBJ2-2
TGCAGTGCTAGAGTCGTCCGGGGCACCGGGGAGCTGTTTTTT
CSARVVRGTGELFF
>NA|TRBV10-3|NA|TRBJ2-3
TGTGCCATCAGTGAGGAAAGAGATACGCAGTATTTT
CAISEERDTQYF
>NA|TRBV5-4|NA|TRBJ2-7
TGTGCCAGCAGCCCACAGCGCGCCCGCTCCTACGAGCAGTACTTC
CASSPQRARSYEQYF
>NA|TRBV2|NA|TRBJ1-3
TGTGCCAGCAGTTCACGGACAGCGGACAGCTCTGGAAACACCATATATTTT
CASSSRTADSSGNTIYF
>NA|TRBV6-6|NA|TRBJ2-3
TGTGCCAGCAGTTACTTCCCGGGGGGCGGGACAGATACGCAGTATTTT
CASSYFPGGGTDTQYF
>NA|TRBV7-9|NA|TRBJ2-7
TGTGCCAGCAGCCCGCGAGACTACGAGCAGTACTTC
CASSPRDYEQYF
>NA|TRBV27|NA|TRBJ2-5
TGTGCCAGCAGTTTTAGGCTAGGCCAAGAGACCCAGTACTTC
CASSFRLGQETQYF
>NA|TRBV7-2|TRBD2|TRBJ2-7
TGTGCCAGCAGCTATCTAGCGGGAGGGCCATACGAGCAGTACTTC
CASSYLAGGPYEQYF
>NA|TRBV30|TRBD1|TRBJ2-4
TGTGCCGGGGACAGCTTTGCCAAAAACATTCAGTACTTC
CAGDSFAKNIQYF
>NA|TRBV12-3/TRBV12-4|NA|TRBJ1-2
TGTGCCAGCAGTTTGGGGGGAAGGAGCTATGGCTACACCTTC
CASSLGGRSYGYTF
>NA|TRBV4-1|TRBD1|TRBJ2-6
TGCGCCAGCAGCCATGGGGGGACCTTCAGGGGGCCGGCTGGGGCCAACGTCCTGACTTTC
CASSHGGTFRGPAGANVLTF
>NA|TRBV20-1|TRBD1|TRBJ2-7
TGCAGTGCTGCCGGGACAGGGAGGAGCGAGCAGTACTTC
CSAAGTGRSEQYF
>NA|TRBV4-2|NA|TRBJ2-3
TGTGCCAGCAGCCAAGAATGGCTGGAGGATACGCAGTATTTT
CASSQEWLEDTQYF
>NA|TRBV5-4|NA|TRBJ2-2
TGTGCCAGCAGCACCACCGGGGGCGCGAACACCGGGGAGCTGTTTTTT
CASSTTGGANTGELFF
>NA|TRBV21-1|NA|TRBJ2-7
TGCCCCACAGGGACCTATTACGAGCAGTACTTC
CPTGTYYEQYF
>few|TRBV3-1|TRBD1|TRBJ2-7
TGTGCCAGCAGCCATGGACAGGGTGAGCAGTACTTC
CASSHGQGEQYF
>few|TRBV7-3|NA|TRBJ2-1
TGTGCCAGCAGCAACTCAGTGACGCAGAAGCAGTTCTTC
CASSNSVTQKQFF
>NA|TRBV27|NA|TRBJ2-1
TGTGCCAGCAGTTCGTCGGGGGAGCAGTTCTTC
CASSSSGEQFF
>NA|TRBV13|NA|TRBJ2-6
TGTGCCAGCAGATCTGGGGCCAACGTCCTGACTTTC
CASRSGANVLTF
>NA|TRBV10-3|NA|TRBJ1-2
TGTGCCATCAGTGAGTCCCAGGTGCCAGGCCTTGGGTATGGCTACACCTTC
CAISESQVPGLGYGYTF
>NA|TRBV5-4|TRBD2|TRBJ2-5
TGTGCCAGCAGCCCCCCTAGCGGGAGGGGAGAGACCCAGTACTTC
CASSPPSGRGETQYF
>NA|TRBV9|TRBD1|TRBJ1-2
TGTGCCAGCAGCGTGGGGACAGGGTTAAACTATGGCTACACCTTC
CASSVGTGLNYGYTF
>NA|TRBV29-1|NA|TRBJ2-5
TGCAGCGTGCTTCGGGTCAGGGGACTACAAGAGACCCAGTACTTC
CSVLRVRGLQETQYF
>NA|TRBV19|NA|TRBJ1-2
TGTGCCAGTACGCCAACCCCGGGATTCAACGATGGCTACACCTTC
CASTPTPGFNDGYTF
>NA|TRBV6-5|TRBD1|TRBJ1-2
TGTGCCAGCAGTTGGGGACAGGGGGCGGCCCAATATGGCTACACCTTC
CASSWGQGAAQYGYTF
>NA|TRBV7-9|TRBD1|TRBJ1-1
TGTGCCAGCAGCTTTTACAGGGGATACACTGAAGCTTTCTTT
CASSFYRGYTEAFF
>NA|TRBV11-2|NA|TRBJ2-2
TGTGCCAGTAGAGTTGTTAGGGCGAACACCGGGGAGCTGTTTTTT
CASRVVRANTGELFF
>NA|TRBV20-1|NA|TRBJ2-3
TGCAGTGCTAGAGTTTCCGGGGGACGGAGCACAGATACGCAGTATTTT
CSARVSGGRSTDTQYF
>NA|TRBV29-1|TRBD2|TRBJ2-7
TGCAGCGTTGCCCCTAGCGGGAGGGTTCACGAGCAGTACTTC
CSVAPSGRVHEQYF
>NA|TRBV12-3/TRBV12-4|TRBD1|TRBJ2-1
TGTGCCAGCAGCCTAAGACAGGGCGATTACAATGAGCAGTTCTTC
CASSLRQGDYNEQFF
>NA|TRBV6-1|TRBD1|TRBJ1-2
TGTGCCAGCAGGAGACAGGGCGGCTATGGCTACACCTTC
CASRRQGGYGYTF
>NA|TRBV19|TRBD2|TRBJ2-7
TGTGCCAGTAGTGCCGGACTAGACTACGAGCAGTACTTC
CASSAGLDYEQYF
>NA|TRBV19|TRBD1|TRBJ1-2
TGTGCCAGTAGTCCGCCACAGGGGAGATATGGCTACACCTTC
CASSPPQGRYGYTF
>NA|TRBV6-5|NA|TRBJ2-7
TGTGCCAGCAGTCTTAGGACAATCTCCTACGAGCAGTACTTC
CASSLRTISYEQYF
>NA|TRBV7-7|NA|TRBJ2-7
TGTGCTAGCAGTCGGGACGGATACGGCGAGCAGTACTTC
CASSRDGYGEQYF
>NA|TRBV2|NA|TRBJ2-3
TGTGCCAGCAGTGAAGGGCAGCCGATTGATACGCAGTATTTT
CASSEGQPIDTQYF
>NA|TRBV27|TRBD1|TRBJ2-7
TGTGCCAGCAGCCGACAGGGGCGAACCTACGAGCAGTACTTC
CASSRQGRTYEQYF
>NA|TRBV29-1|NA|TRBJ2-3
TGCAGCGTTGATTACCGCAGTATGTCGGGTACGCAGTATTTT
CSVDYRSMSGTQYF
>NA|TRBV3-1|NA|TRBJ2-3
TGTGCCAGCAGCCTAGACTGGGGTTCAGATACGCAGTATTTT
CASSLDWGSDTQYF
>NA|TRBV6-6|TRBD2|TRBJ2-7
TGTGCCAGCAGCGGGAGGGGGTCGGGCTACGAGCAGTACTTC
CASSGRGSGYEQYF
>once|TRBV11-1|TRBD2|TRBJ2-7
TGTGCCAGCAGCTCATCCTCGACTCGTAGAGGGACTAGCGGAGGCTACGAGCAGTACTTC
CASSSSSTRRGTSGGYEQYF
>NA|TRBV9|TRBD1|TRBJ1-3
TGTGCCAGCAGCGTAGCGAATCGGAGACAGGGCTCTGGAAACACCATATATTTT
CASSVANRRQGSGNTIYF
>NA|TRBV2|NA|TRBJ2-2
TGTGCCAGCAGTCAGGAGAACACCGGGGAGCTGTTTTTT
CASSQENTGELFF
>NA|TRBV4-2|NA|TRBJ2-3
TGTGCCAGCAGCCAAGATGGTATTGATACGCAGTATTTT
CASSQDGIDTQYF